The 26 T cell receptor beta chains presented below share a single source sample, sequenced in a study of T cells in Graves' hyperthyroidism and ophthalmopathy. What was amplified from RNA transcripts were TCR beta CDR3 regions. First-round RT-PCR with HTBI primers amplified the TCR CDR3 region. MiXCR, applied by TCRdb to the multiplex PCR reads, yields one record per CDR3 protein. Of about 640,000 distinct CDR3 sequences in the sample, less than 25% were seen once. Sequencing input: blood. The receptors shown here come from a man aged 30 to 45 with Graves' ophthalmopathy.

The chain carries TRBV10-3 and TRBJ2-7, with D hard to call. With 6 bases removed from V and 6 bases from J, the gap between germline ends came to 9 bases. The germline CDR1 and CDR2 sequences are ENHRY and SYGVKD. This CDR3 comprises 11 residues. CDR3 sequence (DNA): TGTGCCATCAGATCATCTGGCGAGCAGTACTTC. The encoded protein is CAIRSSGEQYF.

This clonotype was seen at least ten times. The chain has TRBV12-3 or TRBV12-4 and TRBJ2-1; 7 bases line up with TRBD2. Trimming cost V 4 bases and J 6 bases; bases outside gene matches: 3. There are 13 residues in the CDR3. CDR3 in amino acids: CASSWASGNEQFF. CDR3 DNA sequence: TGTGCCAGCAGTTGGGCTAGCGGCAATGAGCAGTTCTTC.

At least ten counts were recorded for this clonotype. The J gene is TRBJ2-3, the V gene TRBV6-2 or TRBV6-3; D call uncertain. The CDR3 is made up of 12 amino acids. Germline loops: CDR1 MNHEY, CDR2 SVGEGT. V lost 2 bases and J 3 bases, leaving 3 bases between the germline ends. The CDR3 sequence is CASSYRTDTQYF. The DNA for the CDR3 is TGTGCCAGCAGTTACCGGACAGATACGCAGTATTTT.

This clonotype was seen only a few times. The J gene is TRBJ2-1, the V gene TRBV28; 13 bases line up with TRBD2. J was trimmed by 7 bases and V by 7 bases; bases with no gene match: 7. This CDR3 spans 15 amino acids. Per germline, CDR1 MDHEN and CDR2 SYDVKM. The DNA for the CDR3 is TGTGCCAGCAACCTACTAGCGGGAGGGCCTAATGAGCAGTTCTTC. This encodes CASNLLAGGPNEQFF.

The chain employs TRBV19 and TRBJ1-2; 8 bases align to TRBD1. V was clipped by 4 bases and J by 4 bases; unmatched bases: 8. The germline gives CDR1 LNHDA, CDR2 SQIVND (reference sequence). The length of the CDR3 is 15 residues. CDR3 residues: CASSTPDRVGYGYTF. The CDR3 DNA sequence: TGTGCCAGTAGTACCCCGGACAGGGTCGGCTATGGCTACACCTTC.

In this sample, this clonotype turned up a few times. The chain joins TRBV12-3 or TRBV12-4 to TRBJ2-7; tentative D call: TRBD2 (5 bases). V was shortened by 1 base and J by 6 bases, with 10 bases between the two germline ends. The length of the CDR3 is 13 residues. The CDR3 DNA follows: TGTGCCAGCAGTTTAGGTTCCGGGGTCGAGCAGTACTTC. Translation gives CASSLGSGVEQYF.

On this clonotype itself: A single base separates this from a much larger clone, so it may be a read error. The chain is built from TRBV28 and TRBJ1-6, with D possibly being TRBD1 (5 bases). This CDR3 has 14 amino acids. Germline loops: CDR1 MDHEN, CDR2 SYDVKM. V was cut by 7 bases and J by 10 bases, with 17 bases left in between. The DNA for the CDR3 is TGTGCCAGCATCCCTAGGACATTTAACTCACCCCTCCACTTT. Translating gives CASIPRTFNSPLHF.

In its sample, this clonotype was seen many times. The V gene is TRBV28, the J gene TRBJ2-7; 7 bases are shared with TRBD1. Germline CDR1 reads MDHEN; CDR2 reads SYDVKM. The trim removed 4 bases at V and 3 bases at J, leaving 6 bases unmatched. The CDR3 sequence is 14 residues long. The CDR3 region has the DNA TGTGCCAGCAGTTCACCGACAGGGTTCTACGAGCAGTACTTC. It translates to CASSSPTGFYEQYF.

This clonotype was counted between two and nine times. V and J are TRBV19 and TRBJ1-1, with 11 bases fitting TRBD1. Germline assignment: CDR1 LNHDA and CDR2 SQIVND (reference sequence). This CDR3 comprises 16 residues. Trimming at V came to 4 bases and at J to 5 bases, leaving 9 bases not matched to a gene. The DNA of the CDR3 is TGTGCCAGTAGTACCCTACCGGGACAGGGGGGAACTGAAGCTTTCTTT. Amino acid sequence: CASSTLPGQGGTEAFF.

The V gene is TRBV11-2, the J gene TRBJ2-7; D uncertain. Germline loops: CDR1 SGHAT, CDR2 FQNNGV. V gave up 1 base and J gave up 2 bases, with 12 bases separating them. The CDR3 consists of 15 residues. The CDR3 bases are TGTGCCAGCAGCTTAGGGCTAGGCGTCACCTACGAGCAGTACTTC. This sequence encodes CASSLGLGVTYEQYF.

This clonotype has ten or more counts. The genes are TRBV20-1 and TRBJ1-5; D unresolved. The CDR3 spans 13 residues. The germline V and J ends were trimmed by 1 base and 5 bases, with 9 bases remaining between them. The V gene's germline CDR1 is DFQATT and CDR2 SNEGSKA (reference sequence). In nucleotides, the CDR3 is TGCAGTGCTAGAGTCTCCGAAGATCAGCCCCAGCATTTT. Translation gives CSARVSEDQPQHF.

This clonotype was recorded at least ten times. The rearrangement links TRBV28 to TRBJ2-3, with D maybe TRBD1 (6 bases). V gave up 3 bases and J gave up 2 bases, with 21 bases separating them. The CDR3 extends over 18 amino acids. Germline values: CDR1 MDHEN, CDR2 SYDVKM. The CDR3, as DNA: TGTGCCAGCAGTTTCCCGAGGACCTTCTCAGGGGACACAGATACGCAGTATTTT. It codes for CASSFPRTFSGDTDTQYF. The whole variable domain, remainder taken from reference TRBV28 and TRBJ2-3, is DVKVTQSSRYLVKRTGEKVFLECVQDMDHENMFWYRQDPGLGLRLIYFSYDVKMKEKGDIPEGYSVSREKKERFSLILESASTNQTSMYLCASSFPRTFSGDTDTQYFGPGTRLTVL.

This clonotype was seen only a few times. This could be a read error, since a much larger clone is one nucleotide away. The CDR3 DNA is TGCGCCAGCAGCACGACAGGGCACAATGAGCAGTTCTTC. This sequence encodes CASSTTGHNEQFF. The chain is built from TRBV5-1 and TRBJ2-1; TRBD1 agrees at 7 bases. CDR1 and CDR2 (germline): SGHRS, YFSETQ. This CDR3 comprises 13 residues. Losses at the gene ends were 4 bases for V and 5 bases for J; bases not matched to a gene: 3.

The J gene is TRBJ2-2, the V gene TRBV11-2; D may be TRBD1 or TRBD2 (5 bases each). Germline assignment: CDR1 SGHAT and CDR2 FQNNGV. The CDR3 length is 15 residues. The V end was cut by 3 bases, the J end by 6 bases, with 14 bases between. CDR3 loop: CASSFPTRGAGELFF. The CDR3 DNA is TGTGCCAGCAGCTTTCCGACCCGAGGGGCCGGGGAGCTGTTTTTT.

The sample holds a few counts of this clonotype. The CDR3 DNA sequence: TGTGCCAGCAGCCAAGGAATCAGCGCTGGCGAGACCCAGTACTTC. Its protein is CASSQGISAGETQYF. The rearrangement links TRBV3-1 to TRBJ2-5, with D uncertain. V was cut by 1 base and J by 5 bases, with 14 bases left in between. Germline V CDR1 and CDR2: LGHDT, YNNKEL (reference sequence). CDR3 length equals 15 residues.

V is TRBV6-6 and J is TRBJ1-4; TRBD1 aligns across 8 bases. The CDR3 runs to 20 residues. The germline gives CDR1 MNHNY, CDR2 SVGAGI (reference sequence). Unmatched junction bases numbered 13, after V lost 0 bases and J lost 1 base. CDR3: CASSYSVTDRVYVTNEKLFF. CDR3 bases: TGTGCCAGCAGTTACTCGGTTACGGACAGGGTTTATGTAACTAATGAAAAACTGTTTTTT.

The chain joins TRBV4-1 to TRBJ1-2, with D possibly matching TRBD1 (6 bases). Deletions cut 0 bases from V and 8 bases from J, with 13 bases between. Germline V gene lookup returns CDR1 MGHRA and CDR2 YSYEKL. The CDR3 runs 14 residues. The CDR3 DNA reads TGCGCCAGCAGCCAAGATACTCAGGGGCTGGGCTACACCTTC. It is translated as CASSQDTQGLGYTF.

V gene TRBV24-1 combines with J gene TRBJ2-5; 16 nucleotides agree with TRBD2. Germline V CDR1 and CDR2: KGHDR, SFDVKD. V trimming: 7 bases; J trimming: 5 bases; junction bases outside the gene matches: 12. The CDR3 has 18 amino acids. In nucleotides, the CDR3 is TGTGCCACCAGCTTCCCGGGACTAGCGGGAGGGGGAGGGGAGACCCAGTACTTC. Its protein product is CATSFPGLAGGGGETQYF.

The chain carries TRBV11-3 and TRBJ2-1; D is ambiguous. The CDR3 length is 12 residues. Trimming removed 5 bases at V and 10 bases at J, with 12 bases between. Germline lookup yields CDR1 SGHNT and CDR2 YENEEA. The CDR3 nucleotides read TGTGCCAGCAGCCCCGGACGACGGGAGCAGTTCTTC. The encoded protein is CASSPGRREQFF.

This clonotype was detected many times. The chain recombines TRBV20-1 with TRBJ2-1; 7 bases align to TRBD2. Trimming removed 1 base from V and 3 bases from J; junction bases left unmatched: 0. The CDR3 spans 13 residues. From germline, CDR1 is DFQATT and CDR2 SNEGSKA (reference sequence). The CDR3 is CSARGGSYNEQFF. The CDR3 DNA reads TGCAGTGCTAGAGGCGGGAGCTACAATGAGCAGTTCTTC.

V is TRBV28 and J is TRBJ2-1, with D perhaps TRBD2 (5 bases). This CDR3 is 16 amino acids long. Trimming took off 6 bases at V and 0 bases at J, with 15 bases between the two ends. The germline CDR1 and CDR2 sequences are MDHEN and SYDVKM. The CDR3 here is CASSSEKRSSYNEQFF. CDR3 DNA: TGTGCCAGCAGCTCCGAAAAGCGGAGCTCCTACAATGAGCAGTTCTTC.

This clonotype has only a few counts. The chain links TRBV18 to TRBJ2-1; a possible D gene is TRBD2 (6 bases). Germline V gene lookup returns CDR1 KGHSH and CDR2 LQKENI. The V end lost 3 bases, the J end lost 14 bases, and 20 bases lay between the germline ends. The CDR3 is made up of 14 amino acids. The CDR3 region is CASSPSRDSLGKFF. The CDR3 nucleotides are TGTGCCAGCTCACCCAGCCGGGACTCTCTCGGGAAGTTCTTC.

The chain is built from TRBV7-9 and TRBJ1-2, with D tentatively TRBD1 (5 bases). CDR3 length equals 12 residues. Trimming stripped 5 bases from V and 4 bases from J, with 8 bases between. CDR1 and CDR2 (germline): SEHNR, FQNEAQ (reference sequence). This CDR3 reads CASSGHGYGYTF. DNA of the CDR3: TGTGCCAGCAGCGGACACGGCTATGGCTACACCTTC.

This clonotype was seen a few times. The chain couples TRBV28 to TRBJ2-5, with D perhaps matching TRBD1 or TRBD2 (6 bases each). Germline V gene data show CDR1 as MDHEN and CDR2 as SYDVKM. Trimming removed 3 bases at V and 4 bases at J, with 15 bases between. CDR3 length equals 15 residues. The CDR3 sequence: CASSLARGRVETQYF. The DNA for the CDR3 is TGTGCCAGCAGTTTGGCTCGGGGGCGCGTAGAGACCCAGTACTTC.

This clonotype has at least ten counts. The chain joins TRBV28 to TRBJ2-5; TRBD2 matches at 10 bases. CDR1 and CDR2 from the germline V gene are MDHEN and SYDVKM. V was pared by 2 bases and J by 5 bases, with 8 bases of the junction left unmatched. The CDR3 spans 16 residues. The CDR3 nucleotides read TGTGCCAGCAGTTTAGACGGGGCTAGCGGGAGCGAGACCCAGTACTTC. Its protein product is CASSLDGASGSETQYF.

This clonotype was seen a few times. The chain recombines TRBV27 with TRBJ1-2; 7 bases fit TRBD1. This CDR3 region has 14 residues. The V segment lost 6 bases and the J segment 4 bases; nucleotides outside the gene matches: 8. Germline values: CDR1 MNHEY, CDR2 SMNVEV (reference sequence). CDR3 DNA: TGTGCCAGCAGCCCGGGACAGCAGACCTATGGCTACACCTTC. It specifies CASSPGQQTYGYTF.